This section outlines one T cell receptor beta chain sequence together with its context. Assay: immunoSEQ multiplex PCR; the TCRdb copy retains only in-frame clones and omits some. This table holds around 300,000 clones, around 89% found once. Trimming took 2 bases from V and 10 from J; bases not matched to a gene: 6. CDR1 is MNHNS, CDR2 SASEGT, per germline. This CDR3 spans 15 amino acids. These data are taken from a study of blood T cell repertoires in COVID-19. The chain has TRBV6-1 and TRBJ1-6; 9 bases match TRBD1. This receptor was obtained from a woman aged 45-65 years who had recovered from COVID-19. The sequencing input was PBMCs or T cells enriched from blood (not recorded which). In DNA, the CDR3 is TGTGCCAGCAGTGAATCTAACAGGGGGCGCTCACCCCTCCACTTT. Translation: CASSESNRGRSPLHF.